These T cell receptor beta chains were read from a single sample in a study of blood T cell repertoires in COVID-19. Libraries were prepared by immunoSEQ multiplex PCR; TCRdb keeps only in-frame clonotypes and omits some of them. The sample has under 400,000 clones; approximately 90% are singletons. Sequencing was performed on peripheral blood. These TCRs come from an older woman with COVID-19, enrolled during active disease. Each CDR3 is given with its conserved first and last residue. The D gene is left open where the match is weak. Size values are once, few and many counts, or a class for expanded clones, and some rows have none.

d_call: TRBD1
v_call: TRBV5-5
clone_size: -
j_call: TRBJ1-5
cdr3_aa: CASSPLPGQGAVGSNQPQHF
cdr3_nt: TGTGCCAGCAGCCCCCTCCCGGGACAGGGGGCGGTAGGAAGCAATCAGCCCCAGCATTTT

d_call: TRBD1
v_call: TRBV19
clone_size: -
j_call: TRBJ1-5
cdr3_aa: CASSRQGTGNQPQHF
cdr3_nt: TGTGCCAGTAGTCGACAGGGGACAGGGAATCAGCCCCAGCATTTT

d_call: TRBD2
v_call: TRBV11-2
clone_size: -
j_call: TRBJ2-7
cdr3_aa: CASSLERRLAGVEQYF
cdr3_nt: TGTGCCAGCAGCTTAGAGAGGAGACTAGCGGGGGTTGAGCAGTACTTC

d_call: -
v_call: TRBV4-2
clone_size: -
j_call: TRBJ2-1
cdr3_aa: CASSQPTGGRYEQFF
cdr3_nt: TGTGCCAGCAGCCAACCGACCGGGGGGCGCTATGAGCAGTTCTTC

d_call: -
v_call: TRBV18
clone_size: -
j_call: TRBJ1-3
cdr3_aa: CASSPPGRGSGNTIYF
cdr3_nt: TGTGCCAGCTCACCACCGGGGAGGGGCTCTGGAAACACCATATATTTT

d_call: -
v_call: TRBV12-3/TRBV12-4
clone_size: -
j_call: TRBJ1-2
cdr3_aa: CASRTAANYGYTF
cdr3_nt: TGTGCCAGCAGGACAGCTGCTAACTATGGCTACACCTTC

d_call: TRBD1
v_call: TRBV27
clone_size: few
j_call: TRBJ1-1
cdr3_aa: CASSSGGTEAFF
cdr3_nt: TGTGCCAGCAGCTCAGGGGGCACTGAAGCTTTCTTT

d_call: -
v_call: TRBV10-3
clone_size: -
j_call: TRBJ1-3
cdr3_aa: CAIRAPGAGNTIYF
cdr3_nt: TGTGCCATCAGAGCCCCGGGGGCTGGAAACACCATATATTTT

d_call: -
v_call: TRBV30
clone_size: -
j_call: TRBJ1-1
cdr3_aa: CAWSVMQAQNTEAFF
cdr3_nt: TGTGCCTGGAGTGTAATGCAGGCCCAGAACACTGAAGCTTTCTTT

d_call: TRBD1
v_call: TRBV5-6
clone_size: -
j_call: TRBJ2-1
cdr3_aa: CASSSPGTGWDEQFF
cdr3_nt: TGTGCCAGCAGCTCACCCGGGACAGGATGGGATGAGCAGTTCTTC

d_call: -
v_call: TRBV7-9
clone_size: -
j_call: TRBJ2-1
cdr3_aa: CASSPTRVYNEQFF
cdr3_nt: TGTGCCAGCAGCCCTACCCGGGTGTATAATGAGCAGTTCTTC

d_call: -
v_call: TRBV5-1
clone_size: -
j_call: TRBJ1-1
cdr3_aa: CASSSGLLNTEAFF
cdr3_nt: TGCGCCAGCAGCTCGGGACTTCTGAACACTGAAGCTTTCTTT

d_call: TRBD1
v_call: TRBV7-9
clone_size: few
j_call: TRBJ1-5
cdr3_aa: CASSSGQGGNQPQHF
cdr3_nt: TGTGCCAGCAGCTCGGGACAGGGAGGCAATCAGCCCCAGCATTTT

d_call: -
v_call: TRBV28
clone_size: -
j_call: TRBJ1-6
cdr3_aa: CASSRSVSYNSPLHF
cdr3_nt: TGTGCCAGCAGTCGCTCGGTGAGCTATAATTCACCCCTCCACTTT

d_call: -
v_call: TRBV7-3
clone_size: -
j_call: TRBJ2-6
cdr3_aa: CASSAGGLGANVLTF
cdr3_nt: TGTGCCAGCAGCGCCGGGGGGCTCGGGGCCAACGTCCTGACTTTC

d_call: -
v_call: TRBV28
clone_size: -
j_call: TRBJ1-2
cdr3_aa: CASSLVGGNYGYTF
cdr3_nt: TGTGCCAGCAGTTTGGTAGGCGGGAACTATGGCTACACCTTC

d_call: -
v_call: TRBV28
clone_size: -
j_call: TRBJ1-2
cdr3_aa: CASSSPTFGGYTF
cdr3_nt: TGTGCCAGCAGCTCACCGACCTTCGGGGGCTACACCTTC

d_call: TRBD1
v_call: TRBV7-2
clone_size: -
j_call: TRBJ1-3
cdr3_aa: CASSSYTGVGNTIYF
cdr3_nt: TGTGCCAGCAGCTCCTACACAGGGGTCGGAAACACCATATATTTT

d_call: -
v_call: TRBV2
clone_size: -
j_call: TRBJ1-4
cdr3_aa: CASSLITGNGEKLFF
cdr3_nt: TGTGCCAGCAGCCTTATCACAGGGAACGGTGAAAAACTGTTTTTT

d_call: -
v_call: TRBV6-5
clone_size: -
j_call: TRBJ1-1
cdr3_aa: CASSYFGTRTEAFF
cdr3_nt: TGTGCCAGCAGTTACTTTGGGACAAGGACTGAAGCTTTCTTT

d_call: TRBD1
v_call: TRBV5-8
clone_size: few
j_call: TRBJ1-6
cdr3_aa: CASSPGPGGSSPLHF
cdr3_nt: TGTGCCAGCAGCCCGGGACCAGGGGGCTCTTCACCCCTCCACTTT

d_call: -
v_call: TRBV4-1
clone_size: -
j_call: TRBJ1-2
cdr3_aa: CASSQDRGSLGYTF
cdr3_nt: TGCGCCAGCAGCCAAGATCGGGGATCTCTCGGCTACACCTTC

d_call: TRBD1
v_call: TRBV11-2
clone_size: few
j_call: TRBJ1-2
cdr3_aa: CASSRDRGRSYGYTF
cdr3_nt: TGTGCCAGCAGTCGGGACAGGGGACGGAGCTATGGCTACACCTTC

d_call: -
v_call: TRBV7-9
clone_size: -
j_call: TRBJ2-3
cdr3_aa: CASSLALKQTDTQYF
cdr3_nt: TGTGCCAGCAGCTTAGCGCTTAAACAGACAGATACGCAGTATTTT

d_call: TRBD1
v_call: TRBV11-2
clone_size: -
j_call: TRBJ1-3
cdr3_aa: CASSLDLYTGGGNTIYF
cdr3_nt: TGTGCCAGCAGCTTAGATCTCTACACAGGGGGAGGAAACACCATATATTTT

d_call: TRBD1
v_call: TRBV28
clone_size: -
j_call: TRBJ1-2
cdr3_aa: CASSQQGLADTF
cdr3_nt: TGTGCCAGCAGTCAACAGGGGCTGGCGGACACCTTC

d_call: -
v_call: TRBV5-4
clone_size: -
j_call: TRBJ2-1
cdr3_aa: CASSSRGTSSYNEQFF
cdr3_nt: TGTGCCAGCAGCTCTCGGGGGACGAGCTCCTACAATGAGCAGTTCTTC

d_call: -
v_call: TRBV5-5
clone_size: once
j_call: TRBJ1-5
cdr3_aa: CASSFGTLSNQPQHF
cdr3_nt: TGTGCCAGCAGCTTCGGGACACTCAGCAATCAGCCCCAGCATTTT

d_call: -
v_call: TRBV11-2
clone_size: -
j_call: TRBJ2-1
cdr3_aa: CASSREFSYNEQFF
cdr3_nt: TGTGCCAGCAGCAGGGAGTTCTCCTACAATGAGCAGTTCTTC

d_call: -
v_call: TRBV4-2
clone_size: -
j_call: TRBJ1-2
cdr3_aa: CASSQGGSSVGYGYTF
cdr3_nt: TGTGCCAGCAGCCAAGGCGGGAGTTCCGTGGGCTATGGCTACACCTTC

d_call: -
v_call: TRBV6-1
clone_size: once
j_call: TRBJ1-1
cdr3_aa: CASSEVAGTEAFF
cdr3_nt: TGTGCCAGCAGTGAAGTGGCCGGGACTGAAGCTTTCTTT

d_call: -
v_call: TRBV6-5
clone_size: -
j_call: TRBJ1-1
cdr3_aa: CASTIRNSPGWGAFF
cdr3_nt: TGTGCCAGCACAATCAGGAACAGCCCGGGATGGGGAGCTTTCTTT

d_call: -
v_call: TRBV12-3/TRBV12-4
clone_size: -
j_call: TRBJ1-2
cdr3_aa: CASSPGTLERYTF
cdr3_nt: TGTGCCAGCAGTCCCGGGACACTGGAACGCTACACCTTC

d_call: -
v_call: TRBV18
clone_size: -
j_call: TRBJ1-1
cdr3_aa: CASSPGATEAFF
cdr3_nt: TGTGCCAGCTCACCAGGGGCCACTGAAGCTTTCTTT

d_call: -
v_call: TRBV19
clone_size: -
j_call: TRBJ1-5
cdr3_aa: CASSIRVGNQPQHF
cdr3_nt: TGTGCCAGTAGTATTAGAGTAGGCAATCAGCCCCAGCATTTT

d_call: -
v_call: TRBV6-5
clone_size: -
j_call: TRBJ1-2
cdr3_aa: CASSTGAGSNYGYTF
cdr3_nt: TGTGCCAGCAGCACTGGGGCAGGGTCCAACTATGGCTACACCTTC

d_call: TRBD1
v_call: TRBV19
clone_size: -
j_call: TRBJ1-5
cdr3_aa: CASSPAGTGVQPQHF
cdr3_nt: TGTGCCAGTAGTCCTGCTGGAACAGGGGTTCAGCCCCAGCATTTT

d_call: -
v_call: TRBV5-1
clone_size: -
j_call: TRBJ2-7
cdr3_aa: CASSLGDNSYEQYF
cdr3_nt: TGCGCCAGCAGCTTGGGGGACAACTCCTACGAGCAGTACTTC

d_call: TRBD2
v_call: TRBV6-5
clone_size: few
j_call: TRBJ2-2
cdr3_aa: CASSSGLAGRLFF
cdr3_nt: TGTGCCAGCAGTTCAGGACTAGCGGGGCGACTGTTTTTT

d_call: TRBD1
v_call: TRBV2
clone_size: few
j_call: TRBJ1-5
cdr3_aa: CASSEGQGRQPQHF
cdr3_nt: TGTGCCAGCAGTGAAGGACAGGGGCGTCAGCCCCAGCATTTT

d_call: -
v_call: TRBV28
clone_size: few
j_call: TRBJ2-2
cdr3_aa: CASSFKGGTGELFF
cdr3_nt: TGTGCCAGCAGTTTCAAAGGGGGTACCGGGGAGCTGTTTTTT

d_call: -
v_call: TRBV7-3
clone_size: -
j_call: TRBJ1-1
cdr3_aa: CASSFDVSRGTEAFF
cdr3_nt: TGTGCCAGCAGCTTTGACGTCTCCAGGGGCACTGAAGCTTTCTTT

d_call: -
v_call: TRBV5-1
clone_size: few
j_call: TRBJ1-2
cdr3_aa: CASSLFGGEGYGYTF
cdr3_nt: TGCGCCAGCAGCCTTTTCGGGGGAGAGGGCTATGGCTACACCTTC

d_call: -
v_call: TRBV19
clone_size: -
j_call: TRBJ2-7
cdr3_aa: CASSIEHYTRYYEQYF
cdr3_nt: TGTGCCAGTAGTATAGAACACTACACTCGCTACTACGAGCAGTACTTC

d_call: -
v_call: TRBV7-8
clone_size: once
j_call: TRBJ1-2
cdr3_aa: CASSLGQVDGYTF
cdr3_nt: TGTGCCAGCAGCTTAGGGCAGGTGGATGGCTACACCTTC

d_call: -
v_call: TRBV18
clone_size: -
j_call: TRBJ1-4
cdr3_aa: CASSPGTEEKLFF
cdr3_nt: TGTGCCAGCTCACCCGGAACAGAAGAAAAACTGTTTTTT

d_call: TRBD1
v_call: TRBV5-1
clone_size: once
j_call: TRBJ1-5
cdr3_aa: CASSLGQGVQPQHF
cdr3_nt: TGCGCCAGCAGCCTGGGACAGGGGGTACAGCCCCAGCATTTT

d_call: -
v_call: TRBV15
clone_size: -
j_call: TRBJ1-2
cdr3_aa: CATSPGGSGYTF
cdr3_nt: TGTGCCACCAGCCCTGGGGGGAGCGGCTACACCTTC

d_call: -
v_call: TRBV7-9
clone_size: -
j_call: TRBJ2-1
cdr3_aa: CASSPGRGGVYNEQFF
cdr3_nt: TGTGCCAGCAGCCCTGGAAGGGGGGGGGTTTACAATGAGCAGTTCTTC

d_call: TRBD1
v_call: TRBV5-1
clone_size: -
j_call: TRBJ2-6
cdr3_aa: CASSWDRGFSGANVLTF
cdr3_nt: TGCGCCAGCAGCTGGGACAGGGGTTTTTCTGGGGCCAACGTCCTGACTTTC

d_call: -
v_call: TRBV20-1
clone_size: -
j_call: TRBJ1-5
cdr3_aa: CSASDGGGFSNQPQHF
cdr3_nt: TGCAGTGCTAGTGATGGGGGAGGGTTTAGCAATCAGCCCCAGCATTTT

d_call: -
v_call: TRBV11-2
clone_size: -
j_call: TRBJ2-7
cdr3_aa: CASSLSSYEQYF
cdr3_nt: TGTGCCAGCAGCTTGAGCTCCTACGAGCAGTACTTC

d_call: TRBD1
v_call: TRBV11-2
clone_size: -
j_call: TRBJ1-2
cdr3_aa: CASSLEGTGYGTF
cdr3_nt: TGTGCCAGCAGCTTAGAAGGGACAGGGTATGGTACCTTC

d_call: -
v_call: TRBV5-4
clone_size: -
j_call: TRBJ1-3
cdr3_aa: CASRDMGSGNTIYF
cdr3_nt: TGTGCCAGTCGGGACATGGGCTCTGGAAACACCATATATTTT

d_call: -
v_call: TRBV7-9
clone_size: -
j_call: TRBJ2-1
cdr3_aa: CASSLLGAGSGYNEQFF
cdr3_nt: TGTGCCAGCAGCTTATTGGGTGCTGGAAGCGGGTACAATGAGCAGTTCTTC

d_call: TRBD1
v_call: TRBV4-1
clone_size: -
j_call: TRBJ1-5
cdr3_aa: CASSPTGDNQPQHF
cdr3_nt: TGCGCCAGCAGCCCCACAGGGGACAATCAGCCCCAGCATTTT

d_call: -
v_call: TRBV5-6
clone_size: -
j_call: TRBJ1-2
cdr3_aa: CASSRRGVYGYTF
cdr3_nt: TGTGCCAGCAGCCGCAGGGGCGTCTATGGCTACACCTTC